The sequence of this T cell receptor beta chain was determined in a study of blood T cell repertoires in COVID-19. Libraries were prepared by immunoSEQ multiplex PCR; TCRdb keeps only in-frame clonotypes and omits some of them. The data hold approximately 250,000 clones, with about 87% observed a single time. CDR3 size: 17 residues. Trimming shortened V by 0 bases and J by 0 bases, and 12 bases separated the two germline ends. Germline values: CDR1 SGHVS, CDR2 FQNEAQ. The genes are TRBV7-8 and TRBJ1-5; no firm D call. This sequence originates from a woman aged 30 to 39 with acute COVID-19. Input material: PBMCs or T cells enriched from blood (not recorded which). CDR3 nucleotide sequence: TGTGCCAGCAGCTTAGCGCTTAGCCAAGATAGCAATCAGCCCCAGCATTTT. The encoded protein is CASSLALSQDSNQPQHF.